What follows are 5 T cell receptor beta chains derived from one specimen sequenced in a study of blood T cell repertoires in COVID-19. Clones were sequenced by immunoSEQ multiplex PCR, and TCRdb holds only the in-frame ones, with some missing. The data contain fewer than 150,000 clones, approximately 85% of them singletons. Sequenced: peripheral blood. All receptors come from a man between 40 and 49 years old with acute or convalescent COVID-19.

The V gene is TRBV5-1, the J gene TRBJ2-3; 11 bases are shared with TRBD2. Germline assignment: CDR1 SGHRS and CDR2 YFSETQ. J lost 0 bases, V lost 2 bases, and 8 bases had no gene match. The CDR3 contains 18 residues. CDR3 in DNA: TGCGCCAGCAGCTTTACACTAGCGGGGGCCCGTAGCACAGATACGCAGTATTTT. Protein: CASSFTLAGARSTDTQYF.

The V and J genes are TRBV13 and TRBJ2-3; D not resolved. The length of the CDR3 is 12 residues. Trimming cost V 5 bases and J 5 bases, with 8 bases left between them. Germline V gives CDR1 PRHDT, CDR2 FYEKMQ (reference sequence). The DNA of the CDR3 is TGTGCCAGCAGCGCCCGGAGAGATACGCAGTATTTT. Its translation: CASSARRDTQYF.

V gene TRBV3-1 (or the pseudogene TRBV3-2) combines with J gene TRBJ2-2; 9 nucleotides agree with TRBD2. Germline CDR1 reads LGHDT; CDR2 reads YNNKEL (reference sequence). The CDR3 is made up of 15 amino acids. J was trimmed by 4 bases and V by 5 bases; bases with no gene match: 5. The CDR3 DNA sequence: TGTGCCAGCAGCTTGACTAGCGGTTCCACCGGGGAGCTGTTTTTT. This gives the protein CASSLTSGSTGELFF.

The chain has TRBV19 and TRBJ2-1; TRBD2 matches 11 bases. This CDR3 has 15 residues. V lost 5 bases and J lost 6; bases outside the gene matches: 6. The V gene's germline CDR1 is LNHDA and CDR2 SQIVND (reference sequence). As DNA, the CDR3 is TGTGCCAGTAGTTTACTAGCGGGGGCGCTCAATGAGCAGTTCTTC. The encoded protein is CASSLLAGALNEQFF.

The rearrangement links TRBV11-2 to TRBJ2-7; 8 nucleotides align to TRBD1. Germline loops: CDR1 SGHAT, CDR2 FQNNGV. The CDR3 is 15 amino acids. V dropped 8 bases and J dropped 4; count of bases not matched to a gene: 13. The CDR3 sequence is CASRHVGQGKYEQYF. The CDR3 DNA sequence: TGTGCCAGCCGACACGTTGGACAGGGTAAATACGAGCAGTACTTC.